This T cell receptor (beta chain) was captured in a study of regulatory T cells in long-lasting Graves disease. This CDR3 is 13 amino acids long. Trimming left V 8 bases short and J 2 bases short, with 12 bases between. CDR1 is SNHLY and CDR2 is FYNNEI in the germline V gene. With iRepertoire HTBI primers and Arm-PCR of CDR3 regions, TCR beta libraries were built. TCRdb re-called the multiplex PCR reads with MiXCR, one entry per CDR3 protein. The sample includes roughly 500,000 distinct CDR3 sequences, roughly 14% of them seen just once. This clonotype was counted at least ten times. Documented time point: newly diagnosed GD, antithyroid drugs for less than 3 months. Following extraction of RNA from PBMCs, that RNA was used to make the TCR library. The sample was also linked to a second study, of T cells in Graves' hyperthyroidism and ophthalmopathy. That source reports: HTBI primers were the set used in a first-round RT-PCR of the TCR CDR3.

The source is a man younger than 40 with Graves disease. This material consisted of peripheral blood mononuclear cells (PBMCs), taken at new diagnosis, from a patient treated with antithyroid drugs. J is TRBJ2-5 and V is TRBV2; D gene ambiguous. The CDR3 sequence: CASVGQVQETQYF. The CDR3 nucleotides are TGTGCCAGCGTTGGGCAGGTACAAGAGACCCAGTACTTC.